A selection of T cell receptor beta chains follows, all from one sample in a study of shared clonotypes between healthy human individuals. Sequenced by immunoSEQ multiplex PCR; TCRdb stores in-frame clones only, minus some. The sample lists over 1.5 million clones, 95% to 99% occurring once. Sequenced: naive CD4+ T cells sorted from blood. All receptors derive from a man aged 25 to 40 in good health. CDR3s include the opening cysteine and the closing phenylalanine or tryptophan. The D gene is left open where the match is weak.

>NA|TRBJ2-2|TRBV4-1|13
TGCGCCAGCAGCCAAGGCGTTCCCGGGGAGCTGTTTTTT
CASSQGVPGELFF
>NA|TRBJ2-5|TRBV9|14
TGTGCCAGCAGCGTTTACGGGGGCCCAGAGACCCAGTACTTC
CASSVYGGPETQYF
>NA|TRBJ2-2|TRBV10-3|17
TGTGCCATCAGTGGGCCCCAAAGGGACCGGAACACCGGGGAGCTGTTTTTT
CAISGPQRDRNTGELFF
>NA|TRBJ1-2|TRBV7-2|13
TGTGCCAGCGGATCTTCGGGACAATATGGCTACACCTTC
CASGSSGQYGYTF
>NA|TRBJ1-3|TRBV29-1|11
TGCAGCGTGGACTCTGGAAACACCATATATTTT
CSVDSGNTIYF
>NA|TRBJ2-5|TRBV9|14
TGTGCCAGCAGCGCCTCCGGGACCGGGGAGACCCAGTACTTC
CASSASGTGETQYF
>NA|TRBJ2-3|TRBV7-9|14
TGTGCCAGCAGCCAGGACCGTATCACAGATACGCAGTATTTT
CASSQDRITDTQYF
>NA|TRBJ1-2|TRBV7-2|14
TGTGCCAGCAGCTTAGGCGGATCGGACCCGCGCTACACCTTC
CASSLGGSDPRYTF
>NA|TRBJ2-2|TRBV19|11
TGTGCCAGTTCGTTCCCCGGGGAGCTGTTTTTT
CASSFPGELFF
>NA|TRBJ2-7|TRBV9|14
TGTGCCAGCAGCGTAGCACAGGTGGCAAACGAGCAGTACTTC
CASSVAQVANEQYF
>NA|TRBJ2-3|TRBV10-3|12
TGTGCCATCAGTGAACTAGCTGATACGCAGTATTTT
CAISELADTQYF
>NA|TRBJ2-7|TRBV4-3|13
TGCGCCAGCAGCCCCGAACAGGGCGACGAGCAGTACTTC
CASSPEQGDEQYF
>NA|TRBJ2-3|TRBV7-6|16
TGTGCCAGCAGTCCAGTGTCCCTAGTCGGGGTAGATACGCAGTATTTT
CASSPVSLVGVDTQYF
>NA|TRBJ1-3|TRBV7-9|14
TGTGCCAGCAGCTTGTCCGCGTCTGGAAACACCATATATTTT
CASSLSASGNTIYF
>NA|TRBJ2-7|TRBV2|13
TGTGCCAGCAGAGGGACGGGCTTGGACGAGCAGTACTTC
CASRGTGLDEQYF